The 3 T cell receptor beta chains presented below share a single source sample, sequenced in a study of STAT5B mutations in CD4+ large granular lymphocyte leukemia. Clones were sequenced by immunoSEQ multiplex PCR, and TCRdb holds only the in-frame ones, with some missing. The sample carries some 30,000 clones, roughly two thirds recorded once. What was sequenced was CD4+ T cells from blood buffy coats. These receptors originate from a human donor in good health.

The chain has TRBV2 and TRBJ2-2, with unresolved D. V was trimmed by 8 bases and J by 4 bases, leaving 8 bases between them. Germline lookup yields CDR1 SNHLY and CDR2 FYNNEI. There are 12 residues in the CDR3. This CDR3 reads CASSKGTGELFF. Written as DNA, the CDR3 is TGTGCCAGCTCTAAGGGCACCGGGGAGCTGTTTTTT.

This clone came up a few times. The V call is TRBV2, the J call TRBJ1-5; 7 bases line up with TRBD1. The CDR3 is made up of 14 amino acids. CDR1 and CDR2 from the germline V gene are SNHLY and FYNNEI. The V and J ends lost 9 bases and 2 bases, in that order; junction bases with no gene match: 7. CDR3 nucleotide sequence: TGTGCCAGTAACAGGGGAGGTGGCAATCAGCCCCAGCATTTT. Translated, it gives CASNRGGGNQPQHF.

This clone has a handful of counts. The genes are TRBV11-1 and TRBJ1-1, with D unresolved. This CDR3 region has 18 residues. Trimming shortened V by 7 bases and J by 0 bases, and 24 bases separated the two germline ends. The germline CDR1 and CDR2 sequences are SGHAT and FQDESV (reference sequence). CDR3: CASNPTGGATDMNTEAFF. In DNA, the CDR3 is TGTGCCAGCAACCCGACTGGAGGAGCTACCGATATGAACACTGAAGCTTTCTTT.